This T cell receptor (beta chain) came from a study of blood T cell repertoires in COVID-19. Sequencing used immunoSEQ multiplex PCR; TCRdb keeps in-frame clones, though not all of them. This sample yields hundreds of thousands of clones, of which approximately 87% are seen a single time; roughly 9.4% belongs to the top ten. Participants were placed into cohorts based on the clinical history they reported. With V trimmed by 8 bases and J by 10 bases, 17 bases remained unmatched. Germline loops: CDR1 MNHEY, CDR2 SVGAGI. The CDR3 runs to 15 residues. This TCR was recovered from a woman in her forties or fifties who had recovered from COVID-19. The chain carries TRBV6-5 and TRBJ2-1; 7 bases line up with TRBD2. Sequences were obtained from PBMCs or T cells enriched from blood (not recorded which). CDR3 amino acids: CASPFGGGVAGEQFF. The CDR3 DNA is TGTGCCAGCCCCTTCGGCGGGGGTGTTGCGGGGGAGCAGTTCTTC.